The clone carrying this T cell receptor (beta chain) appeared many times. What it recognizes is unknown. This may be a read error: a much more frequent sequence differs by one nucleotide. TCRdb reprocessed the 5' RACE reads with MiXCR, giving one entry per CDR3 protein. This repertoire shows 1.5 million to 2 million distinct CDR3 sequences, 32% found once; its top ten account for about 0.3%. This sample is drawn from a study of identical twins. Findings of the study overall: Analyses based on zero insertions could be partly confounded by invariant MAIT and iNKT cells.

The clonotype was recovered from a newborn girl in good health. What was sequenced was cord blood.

In nucleotides, the CDR3 is TGCGCCAGCAGCTTGGGACATGGCAATCAGCCCCAGCATTTT. Encoded protein: CASSLGHGNQPQHF. The chain is built from TRBV5-1 and TRBJ1-5; D is unclear. The CDR3 contains 14 residues. V lost 0 bases, J lost 2 bases, and 6 bases lay in between. Germline V gene lookup returns CDR1 SGHRS and CDR2 YFSETQ.